The source of this T cell receptor beta chain is a study of T-cell reconstitution after alpha-beta-depleted transplantation in children. V shed 4 bases, J shed 5 bases, and the junction held 4 bases outside the gene matches. This CDR3 has 14 residues. Study observations and caveats: Reportedly, only several hundred clones from non-depleted graft cells drove alpha-beta T-cell counts at about two months.

Molecular barcoding with unique molecular identifiers was used for the TCRbeta library. TCRdb itself ran the PCR reads through MiXCR, one entry per CDR3 protein. The sample records roughly 400,000 distinct CDR3 sequences, around two fifths being singletons. There are many counts of this clonotype. Its antigen remains unidentified. Here the sequenced sample was PBMCs, taken before TCRalphabeta/CD19-depleted stem cell transplant. The sequence was obtained from a girl aged 2 to 9 with aplastic anemia, due to receive a stem cell transplant. The V gene is TRBV12-3 or TRBV12-4, the J gene TRBJ2-5, with 10 positions matching TRBD1. This CDR3 reads CASSWGQGRETQYF. The CDR3 DNA follows: TGTGCCAGCAGTTGGGGACAGGGGAGGGAGACCCAGTACTTC.